Below, 17 T cell receptor beta chains from the same sample are listed, as sequenced in a study of response to subunit inactivated influenza vaccine (dated by TCRdb to 2016 to 2019). Library creation used RT-PCR. Instrument used: Illumina HiSeq 2500. TCRdb took the public reads, trimmed them with fastp at Q25, ran MiXCR for clone calling and kept in-frame beta chains. Rows are unified per CDR3 protein, each entry keeping the most common DNA and genes. The table for this sample lists just under 250,000 distinct CDR3 sequences; 9% to 15% of them were counted only once. Approximately 7.8% of the sample is held by the ten biggest clonotypes. The sequenced sample was non-naive T cells sorted from PBMCs, obtained less than 15 days before vaccination. The sample's cell subset or site label, in plain terms: memory T cell fraction. The receptors here all came from a man aged 50-60 years who received an inactivated influenza vaccine. Donor details come from another sample of the same person, matched by shared clones.

There are many counts of this clonotype. The chain uses TRBV6-2 or TRBV6-3 and TRBJ2-6, with 10 bases lining up with TRBD1. The CDR3 covers 17 residues. Germline assignment: CDR1 MNHEY and CDR2 SVGEGT. Trimming at V came to 5 bases and at J to 1 base, leaving 5 bases not matched to a gene. The CDR3 reads CASSKTGGGSGANVLTF. The CDR3 DNA sequence: TGTGCCAGCAGTAAGACAGGGGGCGGATCTGGGGCCAACGTCCTGACTTTC.

The chain links TRBV7-6 to TRBJ2-3; the D gene is possibly TRBD2 (6 bases). CDR1 is SGHVS and CDR2 is FNYEAQ in the germline V gene. The CDR3 runs to 15 residues. Trimming shortened V by 1 base and J by 2 bases, and 10 bases separated the two germline ends. DNA of the CDR3: TGTGCCAGCAGCTTAGTGGCGGGGCACACAGATACGCAGTATTTT. Amino acid sequence: CASSLVAGHTDTQYF.

The CDR3 is CSVDGPSDEQFF. The CDR3, as DNA: TGCAGCGTTGATGGTCCAAGCGATGAGCAGTTCTTC. The J gene is TRBJ2-1, the V gene TRBV29-1, with no clear D. V gave up 3 bases and J gave up 8 bases, with 11 bases separating them. There are 12 residues in the CDR3. Per the germline V gene, CDR1 is SQVTM and CDR2 is ANQGSEA.

This clonotype has a count of ten or more. The chain links TRBV18 to TRBJ1-5; the D is unclear. The ends were cut back, 3 bases at V and 6 bases at J, with 9 bases in the middle. Germline loops: CDR1 KGHSH, CDR2 LQKENI. CDR3 length: 13 amino acids. As DNA, the CDR3 is TGTGCCAGCTCACCCCGCCGGGGTCAGCCCCAGCATTTT. Its translation is CASSPRRGQPQHF.

This clonotype was seen only a few times. The V and J genes are TRBV20-1 and TRBJ2-1, with 9 bases lining up with TRBD2. V dropped 5 bases and J dropped 0; count of bases not matched to a gene: 8. Germline CDR1 reads DFQATT; CDR2 reads SNEGSKA (reference sequence). The CDR3 is made up of 16 amino acids. CDR3 amino acids: CSAERGGLASYNEQFF. CDR3 DNA: TGCAGTGCTGAGCGAGGGGGACTAGCCTCCTACAATGAGCAGTTCTTC.

The chain has TRBV6-5 and TRBJ2-7, with a weak D call TRBD1 (5 bases). Per germline, CDR1 MNHEY and CDR2 SVGAGI. The V end lost 2 bases, the J end lost 5 bases, and 13 bases lay between the germline ends. The CDR3 covers 14 residues. The CDR3 loop reads CASSYRRDSNEQYF. The CDR3 nucleotides read TGTGCCAGCAGTTACCGCCGAGACAGCAACGAGCAGTACTTC.

This clonotype was seen ten or more times. The chain carries TRBV4-3 and TRBJ2-1; 8 bases are shared with TRBD2. Germline CDR1 reads LGHNA; CDR2 reads YSLEER. V shed 5 bases, J shed 2 bases, and the junction held 5 bases outside the gene matches. The CDR3 spans 15 residues. CDR3 DNA sequence: TGCGCCAGCAGCGCGGGACTAGTTGCCTACAATGAGCAGTTCTTC. It yields the protein CASSAGLVAYNEQFF.

V gene TRBV4-3 combines with J gene TRBJ1-4; D gene unclear. Trimming stripped 5 bases from V and 7 bases from J, with 17 bases between. The germline V gene has CDR1 LGHNA and CDR2 YSLEER. This CDR3 is 15 amino acids long. CDR3 sequence: CASSEVSGMGEKLFF. The CDR3, as DNA: TGCGCCAGCAGCGAAGTGTCGGGAATGGGTGAAAAACTGTTTTTT.

This clonotype occurred a few times. A single base separates this from a much larger clone, so it may be a read error. The chain employs TRBV5-1 and TRBJ1-1, with 7 bases matching TRBD1. The CDR3 sequence is 13 residues long. The germline V gene encodes CDR1 SGHRS and CDR2 YFSETQ. V dropped 4 bases and J dropped 7; count of bases not matched to a gene: 7. The CDR3 nucleotides read TGCGCCAGCAGCCAAGGGGGCGGAGTTGAAGCTTTCTTT. Translating it yields CASSQGGGVEAFF.

This rearrangement joins TRBV5-6 to TRBJ1-1; 7 positions match TRBD1. The J segment lost 1 base and the V segment lost 3 bases, leaving 12 bases of the junction unmatched. Germline V gene lookup returns CDR1 SGHDT and CDR2 YYEEEE. The CDR3 loop spans 17 amino acids. In DNA form, the CDR3 reads TGTGCCAGCAGCTCTAACGACAGGGACACTCGGAACACTGAAGCTTTCTTT. Protein: CASSSNDRDTRNTEAFF. Full variable domain (outside the CDR3, taken from reference TRBV5-6 and TRBJ1-1): DAGVTQSPTHLIKTRGQQVTLRCSPKSGHDTVSWYQQALGQGPQFIFQYYEEEERQRGNFPDRFSGHQFPNYSSELNVNALLLGDSALYLCASSSNDRDTRNTEAFFGQGTRLTVV.

This chain links TRBV2 with TRBJ2-5; 8 positions match TRBD1. The trim removed 1 base at V and 2 bases at J, leaving 3 bases unmatched. The length of the CDR3 is 15 residues. Germline V gene data show CDR1 as SNHLY and CDR2 as FYNNEI. The CDR3: CASSEVGQAQETQYF. CDR3 bases: TGTGCCAGCAGTGAAGTGGGACAGGCGCAAGAGACCCAGTACTTC.

In regard to this clonotype: The DNA is omitted, as the CDR3 cannot be located on it reliably, and the CDR3 follows TCRdb's listing. The V and J genes are TRBV15 and TRBJ2-5. Ends included, the CDR3 has 13 residues. Looked up from germline, CDR1 is LNHNV and CDR2 is YYDKDF (reference sequence). CDR3 in amino acids: CATSRGFLETQYF.

This clonotype was seen a handful of times. The V and J genes are TRBV5-1 and TRBJ2-5; D possibly corresponds to TRBD2 (6 bases). The CDR3 is made up of 16 amino acids. Trimming pared 2 bases from V and 5 bases from J, leaving 19 bases between. Germline CDR1 reads SGHRS; CDR2 reads YFSETQ. The CDR3: CASSLPSARLRETQYF. DNA of the CDR3: TGCGCCAGCAGCTTACCTAGCGCCAGGCTTAGGGAGACCCAGTACTTC.

This clonotype showed up just a few times. The chain carries TRBV7-2 and TRBJ2-4; D not certain. Germline values: CDR1 SGHTA, CDR2 FQGNSA. This CDR3 is built from 13 residues. The ends were cut back, 1 base at V and 5 bases at J, with 6 bases in the middle. CDR3 sequence reads: CASSLGLQNIQYF. In nucleotides, the CDR3 is TGTGCCAGCAGCTTAGGGTTACAAAACATTCAGTACTTC.

This clonotype came up many times. The chain combines TRBV18 with TRBJ1-4; unclear D gene. V was cut by 4 bases and J by 6 bases, with 3 bases left in between. Per the germline V gene, CDR1 is KGHSH and CDR2 is LQKENI. The CDR3 loop spans 11 amino acids. This chain's CDR3 is CASSRDEKLFF. Here the CDR3 DNA reads TGTGCCAGCTCACGCGATGAAAAACTGTTTTTT.

The V gene is TRBV3-1, the J gene TRBJ1-2, with a possible D match to TRBD1 (5 bases). V lost 0 bases and J lost 7, with 9 bases in between. The CDR3 has 13 residues. In germline, CDR1 is LGHDT, CDR2 YNNKEL (reference sequence). The CDR3 spells CASSQERDGGYTF. Written as DNA, the CDR3 is TGTGCCAGCAGCCAAGAGAGGGACGGTGGCTACACCTTC.

The gene calls are TRBV15 and TRBJ1-6; D call uncertain. This CDR3 has 16 residues. Germline CDR1 reads LNHNV; CDR2 reads YYDKDF (reference sequence). Trimming removed 0 bases from V and 8 bases from J, with 14 bases in between. Here the CDR3 reads CATSRDLRQVDSPLHF. CDR3 DNA sequence: TGTGCCACCAGCAGAGATCTGCGTCAGGTAGATTCACCCCTCCACTTT.